This T cell receptor (beta chain) was retrieved from a study of blood T cell repertoires in COVID-19 (dated by TCRdb to 2018 to 2020). For the wider study: Samples from collaborators originated in the United States, Italy and Spain and spanned both the acute and convalescent phases of COVID-19. The prospective study material was composed of cDNA or gDNA derived from T cells, B-cell-depleted T cells, or PBMCs. Deeply sampled blood TCRbeta repertoires from subjects exposed to, actively infected with, or recovered from COVID-19 were included in the dataset. A freely available public database, intended as a resource for researchers studying the immune response to SARS-CoV-2, is where the repertoires were released. The samples were drawn from the first 160 participants of the ongoing ImmuneRACE study and from roughly 1,300 subjects provided by 6 global collaborators. The sample metadata nearly always contained a de-identified subject ID, COVID-19 status, age in years and sex. Where available, HLA class I and class II types were taken from metadata supplied by the sample provider and were not determined by assay-based typing.

TCRbeta CDR3 regions were amplified from genomic DNA using the immunoSEQ Assay, a bias-controlled multiplex PCR. On the authors' methods: The number of nucleated cells in each sample was estimated by amplification of reference gene primers within the assay. To quantify the absolute abundance of each unique TCRbeta CDR3 rearrangement, sequence reads were collapsed and filtered. Productive Simpson clonality was computed per sample as the square root of Simpson's diversity index over productive rearrangements. Imported from immuneACCESS, the table was reduced by TCRdb to in-frame sequences with V and J called. These copies leave out some clones; in studies compared against another copy, an unresolved V gene accounts for under half, and the cause of the remainder is not known. V, J and clone size were drawn from that table, and D and trimming were deduced from the DNA. The sample includes 250,000 or so clones, with approximately 85% observed a single time. The ten largest clones add up to about 0.74% of the sample.

Comment on this clone: The specificity of this receptor is unknown. The input lacks base qualities; no much larger clone sits a single base away.

Each collaborating institution followed its own protocols to collect whole blood in K2EDTA tubes. For TCRbeta analysis, collaborator samples were shipped as frozen whole blood, as isolated PBMCs, or as DNA extracted from either sample type. Points the paper makes about the study in general: How much clinical and demographic metadata was included differed by source and by participant, and the metadata was provided uncurated.

The junction carries 15 bases between V and J, which are trimmed by 0 bases and 4 bases respectively. As encoded in the germline V gene (reference sequence), CDR1 is LGHDT while CDR2 is YNNKEL. From its cysteine to its phenylalanine, the CDR3 spans 16 amino acids. Only the CDR3 DNA is retained, 48 bases long and in frame from the first base. The chain uses TRBV3-1 (or the pseudogene TRBV3-2) and TRBJ1-2, with the D gene too uncertain to name. The source material was peripheral blood. The sequence derives from a woman aged 25 to 39 with acute or convalescent COVID-19. The CDR3 sequence is CASSQDSGRRVYGYTF. The nucleotide sequence is given as TGTGCCAGCAGCCAAGATTCCGGGAGACGGGTCTATGGCTACACCTTC.